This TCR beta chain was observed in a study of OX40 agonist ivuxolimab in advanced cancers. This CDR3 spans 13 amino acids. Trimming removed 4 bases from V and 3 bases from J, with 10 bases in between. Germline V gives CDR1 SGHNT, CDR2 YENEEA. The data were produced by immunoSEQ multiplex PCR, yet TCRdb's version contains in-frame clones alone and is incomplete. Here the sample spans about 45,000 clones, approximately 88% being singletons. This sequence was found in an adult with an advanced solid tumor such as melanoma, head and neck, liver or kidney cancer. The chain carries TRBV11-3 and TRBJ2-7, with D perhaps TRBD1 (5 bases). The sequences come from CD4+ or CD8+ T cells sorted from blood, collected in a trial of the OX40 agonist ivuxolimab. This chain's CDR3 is CASSSRQFYEQYF. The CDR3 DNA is TGTGCCAGCAGCTCAAGACAGTTCTACGAGCAGTACTTC.